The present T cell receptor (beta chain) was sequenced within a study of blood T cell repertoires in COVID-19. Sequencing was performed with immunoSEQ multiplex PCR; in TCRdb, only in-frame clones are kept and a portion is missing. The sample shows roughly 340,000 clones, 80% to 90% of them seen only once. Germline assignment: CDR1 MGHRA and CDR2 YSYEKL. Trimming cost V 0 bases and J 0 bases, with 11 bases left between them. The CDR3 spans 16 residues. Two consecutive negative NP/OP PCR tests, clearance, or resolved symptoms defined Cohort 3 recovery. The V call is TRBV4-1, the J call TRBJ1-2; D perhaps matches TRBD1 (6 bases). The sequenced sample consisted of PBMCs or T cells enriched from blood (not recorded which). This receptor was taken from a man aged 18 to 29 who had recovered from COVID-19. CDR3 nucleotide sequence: TGCGCCAGCAGCCAAGAGGACAGAAACGCTAACTATGGCTACACCTTC. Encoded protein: CASSQEDRNANYGYTF.